Listed here are 9 T cell receptor beta chains from one sample, sequenced in a study of immune evolution from preneoplasia to lung adenocarcinoma. Produced via immunoSEQ multiplex PCR; TCRdb's table is partial and in-frame only. Of about 9,500 clones listed, around 91% are singletons. Specimen: FFPE invasive lung adenocarcinoma tissue. The receptors shown here come from a person aged 70 to 85 with invasive lung adenocarcinoma.

This chain connects TRBV6-6 to TRBJ2-3, with D possibly TRBD1 on 6 matching bases. This CDR3 has 15 amino acids. Germline V lookup: CDR1 MNHNY, CDR2 SVGAGI (reference sequence). Between the trimmed V and J ends, which lost 4 bases and 3 bases, there was a span of 14 bases. CDR3 nucleotide sequence: TGTGCCAGCAGTTGGGGGCTTGGGAAAACAGATACGCAGTATTTT. Protein sequence: CASSWGLGKTDTQYF.

The chain has TRBV5-1 and TRBJ2-5, with D perhaps being TRBD1 or TRBD2 (6 bases each). The CDR3 is 14 residues long. Trimming removed 4 bases from V and 3 bases from J, with 13 bases in between. Per germline, CDR1 SGHRS and CDR2 YFSETQ. In DNA, the CDR3 is TGCGCCAGCAGCGAGGGGGGCCCGGAAGAGACCCAGTACTTC. Encoded protein: CASSEGGPEETQYF.

The chain recombines TRBV11-3 with TRBJ2-1; 8 bases fit TRBD1. Germline assignment: CDR1 SGHNT and CDR2 YENEEA. V lost 1 base, J lost 5 bases, and 1 base stayed unmatched. This CDR3 contains 14 residues. The CDR3 sequence: CASSLGQGHNEQFF. The CDR3 bases are TGTGCCAGCAGCTTAGGACAGGGGCACAATGAGCAGTTCTTC.

This chain joins TRBV7-9 and TRBJ2-4, with 8 bases lining up with TRBD2. Germline CDR1 and CDR2: SEHNR and FQNEAQ (reference sequence). V lost 2 bases to trimming and J lost 1 base; unmatched junction nucleotides: 4. The CDR3 is made up of 16 amino acids. The DNA of the CDR3 is TGTGCCAGCAGCTTATTGAGCGGGAGCGCCAAAAACATTCAGTACTTC. Its protein is CASSLLSGSAKNIQYF.

The V gene is TRBV6-1, the J gene TRBJ1-3; D gene ambiguous. Germline CDR1 reads MNHNS; CDR2 reads SASEGT. The CDR3 totals 11 residues. With 7 bases removed from V and 4 bases from J, the gap between germline ends came to 5 bases. The CDR3 DNA reads TGTGCCAGCACGGCGGGAAACACCATATATTTT. It specifies CASTAGNTIYF.

This clone was counted only a few times. Germline and junction disagree at one end, which may indicate a read error. The rearrangement links TRBV11-3 to TRBJ2-7; D not certain. The germline CDR1 and CDR2 sequences are SGHNT and YENEEA. The CDR3 runs to 11 residues. The CDR3 reads CACHLVYGQYF. In nucleotides, the CDR3 is TGTGCCTGCCACCTGGTCTACGGGCAGTACTTC.

The chain carries TRBV27 and TRBJ2-7; D is unclear. Looked up from germline, CDR1 is MNHEY and CDR2 is SMNVEV (reference sequence). The CDR3 runs to 13 residues. Deletions cut 5 bases from V and 0 bases from J, with 8 bases between. The CDR3 reads CASSRPSSYEQYF. The CDR3 coding sequence is TGTGCCAGCAGTCGGCCGTCCTCCTACGAGCAGTACTTC.

V and J are TRBV6-1 and TRBJ2-2, with D perhaps TRBD1 (5 bases). The V gene's germline CDR1 is MNHNS and CDR2 SASEGT. Trimming left V 8 bases short and J 5 bases short, with 12 bases between. CDR3 length equals 13 residues. The CDR3 region has the DNA TGTGCCAGCGGGTGGCCAGGGACCGGGGAGCTGTTTTTT. Translating gives CASGWPGTGELFF.

This clone was recorded only once. The V gene is TRBV5-6, the J gene TRBJ1-2; no reliable D call. This CDR3 has 13 amino acids. Germline V gene data show CDR1 as SGHDT and CDR2 as YYEEEE. V was shortened by 2 bases and J by 2 bases, with 7 bases between the two germline ends. The CDR3 is CASSFSENYGYTF. CDR3 nucleotide sequence: TGTGCCAGCAGCTTCTCGGAGAACTATGGCTACACCTTC.